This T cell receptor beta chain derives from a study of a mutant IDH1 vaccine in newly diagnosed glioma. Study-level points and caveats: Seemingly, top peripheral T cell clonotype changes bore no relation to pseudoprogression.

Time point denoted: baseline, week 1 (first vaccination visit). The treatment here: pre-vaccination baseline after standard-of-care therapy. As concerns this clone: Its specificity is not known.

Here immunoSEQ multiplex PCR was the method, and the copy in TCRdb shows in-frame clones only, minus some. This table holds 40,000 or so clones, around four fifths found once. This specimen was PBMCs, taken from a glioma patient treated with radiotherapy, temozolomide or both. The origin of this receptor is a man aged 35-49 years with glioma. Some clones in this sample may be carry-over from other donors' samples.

CDR3 in amino acids: CAWSVGFRYEQYF. CDR3 DNA: TGTGCCTGGAGTGTAGGGTTTAGGTACGAGCAGTACTTC. J is TRBJ2-7 and V is TRBV30; D call uncertain. V was shortened by 0 bases and J by 4 bases, with 10 bases between the two germline ends. The CDR3 loop spans 13 amino acids. The germline gives CDR1 GTSNPN, CDR2 SVGIG (reference sequence).